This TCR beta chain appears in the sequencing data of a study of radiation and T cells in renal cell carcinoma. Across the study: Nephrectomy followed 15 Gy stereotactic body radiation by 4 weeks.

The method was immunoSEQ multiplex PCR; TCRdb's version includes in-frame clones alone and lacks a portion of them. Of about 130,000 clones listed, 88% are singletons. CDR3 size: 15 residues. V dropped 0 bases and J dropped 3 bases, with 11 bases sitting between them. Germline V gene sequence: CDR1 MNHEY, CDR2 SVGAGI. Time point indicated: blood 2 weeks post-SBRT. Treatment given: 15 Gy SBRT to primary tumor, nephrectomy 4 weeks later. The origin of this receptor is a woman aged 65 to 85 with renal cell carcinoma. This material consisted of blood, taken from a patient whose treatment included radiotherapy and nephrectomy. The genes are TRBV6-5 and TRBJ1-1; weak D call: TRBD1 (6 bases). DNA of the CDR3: TGTGCCAGCAGTTACTCGCCCGGGGGCGACACTGAAGCTTTCTTT. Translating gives CASSYSPGGDTEAFF.